The clone carrying this T cell receptor (beta chain) has ten or more counts. Its target is unknown. These data come from a study of Graves' ophthalmopathy and Graves' hyperthyroidism. Study at large: Stable hyperthyroidism denotes an absence of ophthalmopathy throughout 18 months of follow-up.

The study's findings and limits: Between ophthalmopathy and stable hyperthyroidism, a 13-signature model drew a separation with nearly 90% sensitivity and around 80% specificity.

Germline V gene sequence: CDR1 KGHDR, CDR2 SFDVKD. The CDR3 totals 14 residues. Between the trimmed V and J ends, which lost 5 bases and 3 bases, there was a span of 12 bases. The study amplified TCR beta CDR3 regions using RNA transcripts. In the first round, RT-PCR was carried out with HTBI primers, and a multiplex PCR formed the second round. MiXCR, applied by TCRdb to the multiplex PCR reads, yields one record per CDR3 protein. The sample has over a million distinct CDR3 sequences; around a third are singletons. The sequence came from an adult man with Graves' hyperthyroidism. The chain links TRBV24-1 to TRBJ1-2; possibly TRBD1 for D (5 bases). Sequencing used peripheral blood or thyroid tissue (not recorded which). Here the CDR3 DNA reads TGTGCCACCAGTGGGAGAGGGGCAGACTATGGCTACACCTTC. It translates to CATSGRGADYGYTF.